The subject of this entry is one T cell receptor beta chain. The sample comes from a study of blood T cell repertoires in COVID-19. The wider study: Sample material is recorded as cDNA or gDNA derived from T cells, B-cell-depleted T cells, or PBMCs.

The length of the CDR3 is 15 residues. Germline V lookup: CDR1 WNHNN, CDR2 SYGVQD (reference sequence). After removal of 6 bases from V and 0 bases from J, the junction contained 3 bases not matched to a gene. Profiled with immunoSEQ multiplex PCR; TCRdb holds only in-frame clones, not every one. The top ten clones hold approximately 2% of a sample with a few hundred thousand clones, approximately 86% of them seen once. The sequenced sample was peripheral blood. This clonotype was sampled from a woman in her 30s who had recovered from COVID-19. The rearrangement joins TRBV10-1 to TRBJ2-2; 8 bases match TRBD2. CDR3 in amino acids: CASSRAGANTGELFF. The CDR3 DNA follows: TGCGCCAGCAGCAGAGCGGGGGCGAACACCGGGGAGCTGTTTTTT.